This T cell receptor beta chain was identified in a study of cytotoxic CD8 clonotypes in ibrutinib-treated CLL. Study as a whole: The study included 11 relapsed/refractory and 15 treatment-naive patients; under 18 had IGHV unmutated disease. After median about 5.5 years, approximately 14 stayed in remission, about twelve progressed; responses 25 or so partial, 2 complete. Whole-study results and caveats: Public clonotypes, found uncommonly, either contracted or stayed stable on treatment. Upon ibrutinib response clonality rose, and upon progression it fell back toward baseline.

This CDR3 comprises 16 residues. Trimming cost V 5 bases and J 2 bases, with 18 bases left between them. Germline V gene lookup returns CDR1 MDHEN and CDR2 SYDVKM. Comments on this clone: Its antigen is as yet unknown.

The table came from immunoSEQ multiplex PCR; TCRdb's copy has only in-frame clones and leaves some out. The sample shows some 92,000 clones, around 77% of them seen only once. This sequence joins TRBV28 and TRBJ1-2; no clear D. The material sequenced was PBMCs, taken after 24 months of ibrutinib treatment. This sequence was found in a human donor with chronic lymphocytic leukemia. CDR3 bases: TGTGCCAGCAGTGGCCCCCGGGCGAGCCTAAACTATGGCTACACCTTC. Residues: CASSGPRASLNYGYTF.